This TCR beta chain is from a study of T cells after yellow fever vaccination. The authors made TCR cDNA by 5'RACE template switching, adding a universal primer site and UMIs. TCRdb redid the calling of the 5' RACE reads with MiXCR, one entry per CDR3 protein. The data hold approximately 150,000 distinct CDR3 sequences, with over 7% observed a single time. This clonotype was counted many times. The sample was CD4+ T cells sorted from PBMCs, taken 5 days after the yellow fever booster vaccination. This clonotype was sampled from a man aged 25 to 40 who received the YFV17D yellow fever vaccine.

CDR3 protein: CASSLGSGRASGANVLTF. The CDR3 bases are TGTGCCAGCAGCTTAGGTAGCGGGAGGGCCTCTGGGGCCAACGTCCTGACTTTC. The V and J genes are TRBV7-6 and TRBJ2-6; TRBD2 matches 11 bases. CDR3 length: 18 amino acids. After removal of 1 base from V and 0 bases from J, the junction contained 2 bases not matched to a gene. CDR1 and CDR2 from the germline V gene are SGHVS and FNYEAQ.